These 26 T cell receptor beta chains were all obtained from the same sample, sequenced in a study of cytomegalovirus exposure and HLA in healthy donors. 60 Vbeta and 13 Jbeta primers were used in PCR. TCRdb keeps only in-frame clones here, not all; method: immunoSEQ multiplex PCR. This table has 120,000 or so clones, under 85% appearing once. The sequenced sample consisted of PBMCs. All receptors come from a woman aged 50 to 60 in good health and CMV-seropositive.

The chain uses TRBV5-4 and TRBJ2-6, with D unresolved. This CDR3 is built from 17 residues. V was shortened by 4 bases and J by 2 bases, with 16 bases between the two germline ends. Germline V gene lookup returns CDR1 SGHNT and CDR2 YYREEE (reference sequence). CDR3 DNA: TGTGCCAGCAGCACCGAAAGACCGGGTCCTGGGGCCAACGTCCTGACTTTC. Amino acids: CASSTERPGPGANVLTF.

The chain joins TRBV6-1 to TRBJ1-2, with a possible D match to TRBD1 (5 bases). Germline V gene sequence: CDR1 MNHNS, CDR2 SASEGT. The V end lost 1 base, the J end lost 1 base, and 10 bases lay between the germline ends. The CDR3 covers 15 residues. Here the CDR3 reads CASSEGPGNNYGYTF. CDR3 sequence (DNA): TGTGCCAGCAGTGAAGGTCCAGGGAATAACTATGGCTACACCTTC.

A few counts support this clone. The chain combines TRBV19 with TRBJ1-3, with D tentatively TRBD1 (6 bases). From germline, CDR1 is LNHDA and CDR2 SQIVND (reference sequence). This CDR3 has 14 amino acids. Trimming took off 6 bases at V and 1 base at J, with 10 bases between the two ends. The CDR3 reads CASSRTGSGNTIYF. In DNA, the CDR3 is TGTGCCAGTAGCAGAACAGGGTCTGGAAACACCATATATTTT.

This clone was picked up a small number of times. The chain has TRBV7-8 and TRBJ1-6, with D hard to call. Germline V CDR1 and CDR2: SGHVS, FQNEAQ. The CDR3 is made up of 12 amino acids. Trimming shortened V by 0 bases and J by 10 bases, and 4 bases separated the two germline ends. CDR3 sequence reads: CASSLAASPLHF. CDR3 in DNA: TGTGCCAGCAGCTTAGCGGCCTCACCCCTCCACTTT.

The chain carries TRBV15 and TRBJ2-1; 9 nucleotides line up with TRBD2. Germline V lookup: CDR1 LNHNV, CDR2 YYDKDF (reference sequence). The junction had 10 bases not matched to a gene; V was cut back by 1 base and J by 9 bases. The CDR3 runs 16 residues. The CDR3 bases are TGTGCCACCAGCAGAGGGGGCGGGGGGGCCAGGTTTGAGCAGTTCTTC. It codes for CATSRGGGGARFEQFF.

The chain employs TRBV5-4 and TRBJ2-3, with TRBD2 matching over 9 bases. The V gene end was trimmed by 2 bases and the J gene end by 2 bases; junction bases not matched to a gene: 3. CDR1 and CDR2 from the germline V gene are SGHNT and YYREEE (reference sequence). The CDR3 extends over 15 amino acids. The chain's CDR3 is CASSFAGGPTDTQYF. The CDR3 DNA is TGTGCCAGCAGCTTTGCGGGGGGGCCCACAGATACGCAGTATTTT.

The chain links TRBV4-2 to TRBJ2-6; D is perhaps TRBD2 (7 bases). CDR3 size: 17 residues. The V and J ends lost 4 bases and 4 bases respectively, with 17 bases between them. Germline CDR1 and CDR2: LGHNA and YNFKEQ. CDR3 amino acids: CASSPRPGGTGANVLTF. The CDR3 region has the DNA TGTGCCAGCAGCCCAAGGCCGGGGGGCACGGGGGCCAACGTCCTGACTTTC.

The V call is TRBV7-9, the J call TRBJ2-3; 9 nucleotides match TRBD2. This CDR3 is built from 18 residues. Germline V gives CDR1 SEHNR, CDR2 FQNEAQ (reference sequence). The trim removed 3 bases at V and 4 bases at J, leaving 14 bases unmatched. The CDR3: CASSFYGGSAGGPDTQYF. CDR3 DNA: TGTGCCAGCAGCTTCTACGGGGGGTCCGCGGGGGGGCCAGATACGCAGTATTTT.

The rearrangement uses TRBV7-6 and TRBJ2-3, with D perhaps TRBD2 (5 bases). This CDR3 is built from 14 residues. The germline V gene has CDR1 SGHVS and CDR2 FNYEAQ. Trimming took off 2 bases at V and 2 bases at J, with 8 bases between the two ends. The CDR3 region has the DNA TGTGCCAGCAGCTTATTACTAGACACAGATACGCAGTATTTT. This encodes CASSLLLDTDTQYF.

This clone was observed a handful of times. The chain has TRBV25-1 and TRBJ2-3; 7 positions agree with TRBD1. The germline gives CDR1 MGHDK, CDR2 SYGVNS. This CDR3 is built from 15 residues. With 2 bases clipped from V and 1 base from J, the junction kept 3 bases outside the gene matches. CDR3 DNA sequence: TGTGCCAGCAGTGAACCCGGGACAGGCACAGATACGCAGTATTTT. Protein product: CASSEPGTGTDTQYF.

The chain combines TRBV11-2 with TRBJ1-2; weak D call: TRBD1 (6 bases). CDR1 is SGHAT, CDR2 FQNNGV, per germline. This CDR3 has 13 amino acids. Trimming pared 5 bases from V and 2 bases from J, leaving 9 bases between. CDR3 protein: CASSPDRNYGYTF. The CDR3 bases are TGTGCCAGCAGCCCTGACAGGAACTATGGCTACACCTTC.

The V gene is TRBV6-1, the J gene TRBJ2-6; D call uncertain. Germline CDR1 reads MNHNS; CDR2 reads SASEGT. This CDR3 comprises 12 residues. V lost 11 bases to trimming and J lost 4 bases, with 9 bases between them. This CDR3 reads CALRAGANVLTF. As DNA, the CDR3 is TGTGCCCTAAGAGCCGGGGCCAACGTCCTGACTTTC.

The chain joins TRBV27 to TRBJ1-2, with D tentatively TRBD1 (5 bases). The CDR3 sequence is 15 residues long. Trimming removed 6 bases at V and 4 bases at J, with 18 bases between. CDR1 is MNHEY, CDR2 SMNVEV, per germline (reference sequence). CDR3 region: CASSSPTRGIYGYTF. CDR3 nucleotide sequence: TGTGCCAGCAGCTCCCCCACACGGGGGATCTATGGCTACACCTTC.

The chain combines TRBV2 with TRBJ1-3; D possibly corresponds to TRBD1 (5 bases). This CDR3 comprises 16 residues. Per germline, CDR1 SNHLY and CDR2 FYNNEI. Trimming cost V 6 bases and J 4 bases, with 19 bases left between them. CDR3: CASSGTGGLRGNTIYF. The CDR3 region has the DNA TGTGCCAGCAGCGGAACGGGGGGTCTCAGAGGAAACACCATATATTTT.

The chain carries TRBV7-2 and TRBJ2-1, with 7 bases lining up with TRBD1. The CDR3 sequence is 16 residues long. Trimming at V came to 5 bases and at J to 6 bases, leaving 13 bases not matched to a gene. Germline CDR1 and CDR2: SGHTA and FQGNSA. The CDR3 bases are TGTGCCAGCAGCATCTCCTCGGGACAGAGGATCAATGAGCAGTTCTTC. Translating it yields CASSISSGQRINEQFF.

The CDR3 nucleotides are TGTGCCAGCAGCTCGACAGGGGGCGTAGAGACCCAGTACTTC. Encoded protein: CASSSTGGVETQYF. The chain couples TRBV7-2 to TRBJ2-5, with 10 positions matching TRBD1. Germline assignment: CDR1 SGHTA and CDR2 FQGNSA. Trimming cost V 4 bases and J 4 bases; bases outside gene matches: 3. This CDR3 contains 14 residues.

The chain recombines TRBV27 with TRBJ1-6; TRBD1 might be the D (6 bases). Trimming took 8 bases from V and 11 from J, leaving 13 bases between them. Germline CDR1 MNHEY, CDR2 SMNVEV (reference sequence). The CDR3 spans 12 residues. The CDR3, as DNA: TGTGCCAGCCTCAGGGGAGAGACACCCCTCCACTTT. Protein: CASLRGETPLHF.

The chain uses TRBV6-6 and TRBJ1-1; weak D call: TRBD1 (6 bases). Germline CDR1 reads MNHNY; CDR2 reads SVGAGI (reference sequence). The CDR3 length is 15 residues. Trimming shortened V by 5 bases and J by 4 bases, and 17 bases separated the two germline ends. The CDR3 spells CASSGLVGGGTEAFF. CDR3 DNA: TGTGCCAGCAGTGGATTAGTAGGGGGGGGCACTGAAGCTTTCTTT.

The rearrangement joins TRBV7-2 to TRBJ2-7, with a possible D match to TRBD2 (6 bases). The germline CDR1 and CDR2 sequences are SGHTA and FQGNSA. Trimming took 1 base from V and 0 from J, leaving 10 bases between them. The CDR3 covers 15 residues. The CDR3 sequence is CASSLGRGSSYEQYF. CDR3 nucleotide sequence: TGTGCCAGCAGCTTAGGGAGGGGAAGCTCCTACGAGCAGTACTTC.

The chain recombines TRBV11-2 with TRBJ2-7, with D uncertain. The germline V and J ends were trimmed by 7 bases and 0 bases, with 13 bases remaining between them. The CDR3 is 14 residues long. Germline CDR1 and CDR2: SGHAT and FQNNGV. The CDR3 here is CASTPSQISYEQYF. The DNA for the CDR3 is TGTGCCAGCACCCCCTCCCAGATCTCCTACGAGCAGTACTTC.

The chain combines TRBV9 with TRBJ1-2; D is unclear. V lost 0 bases and J lost 8, with 14 bases in between. Germline V gene data show CDR1 as SGDLS and CDR2 as YYNGEE. The CDR3 contains 14 residues. The CDR3 reads CASSVDEASKGYTF. The CDR3 DNA sequence: TGTGCCAGCAGCGTAGACGAGGCCTCGAAAGGCTACACCTTC.

The rearrangement uses TRBV19 and TRBJ1-5; D is possibly TRBD1 (5 bases). Germline CDR1 reads LNHDA; CDR2 reads SQIVND (reference sequence). This CDR3 has 15 residues. V lost 6 bases to trimming and J lost 5 bases, with 17 bases between them. CDR3 nucleotides: TGTGCCAGTAGCCGCGACAGTACCGACTATCAGCCCCAGCATTTT. It encodes CASSRDSTDYQPQHF.

The chain couples TRBV5-4 to TRBJ2-7; D possibly corresponds to TRBD1 (6 bases). CDR3 length: 15 residues. Between the trimmed V and J ends, which lost 0 bases and 5 bases, there was a span of 15 bases. Germline lookup yields CDR1 SGHNT and CDR2 YYREEE (reference sequence). The CDR3 DNA follows: TGTGCCAGCAGCTTGGAGAACAGGGCTTGGAACGAGCAGTACTTC. Translated, it gives CASSLENRAWNEQYF.

This chain links TRBV4-2 with TRBJ2-3; 10 bases fit TRBD2. The CDR3 is made up of 15 amino acids. Trimming took 0 bases from V and 7 from J; bases not matched to a gene: 4. Germline V gene sequence: CDR1 LGHNA, CDR2 YNFKEQ. The CDR3 loop reads CASSQDLAGEYTQYF. The DNA of the CDR3 is TGTGCCAGCAGCCAAGATCTAGCGGGGGAATATACGCAGTATTTT.

This clone has a single count. The J gene is TRBJ2-2, the V gene TRBV5-6; D is perhaps TRBD1 (7 bases). Trimming took off 4 bases at V and 5 bases at J, with 9 bases between the two ends. CDR1 SGHDT and CDR2 YYEEEE come from the germline V gene. The CDR3 spans 13 residues. CDR3 DNA sequence: TGTGCCAGCAGCGCGGGACAGACCGGGGAGCTGTTTTTT. Its translation: CASSAGQTGELFF.

The CDR3 reads CASRERAYEQYF. The CDR3 DNA reads as TGTGCCAGCAGGGAGCGAGCCTACGAGCAGTACTTC. The chain joins TRBV2 to TRBJ2-7; unclear D gene. The CDR3 spans 12 residues. V lost 6 bases and J lost 2, with 8 bases in between. CDR1 and CDR2 (germline): SNHLY, FYNNEI. The whole variable domain, remainder taken from reference TRBV2 and TRBJ2-7, is EPEVTQTPSHQVTQMGQEVILRCVPISNHLYFYWYRQILGQKVEFLVSFYNNEISEKSEIFDDQFSVERPDGSNFTLKIRSTKLEDSAMYFCASRERAYEQYFGPGTRLTVT.